A single sample gave rise to the 30 T cell receptor beta chains below, sequenced in a study of T-cell memory formation after mild COVID-19. From the 5' RACE reads, TCRdb called clonotypes with MiXCR, one entry per CDR3 protein. Of about 250,000 distinct CDR3 sequences detected, around 17% appear once; the ten largest clones hold 23%. The sequencing input was PBMCs or a T cell subset sorted from them (not recorded which). The receptors were gathered from a man younger than 35 who had mild COVID-19 (a few samples of this study predate the infection). Cell type and time point are not known.

V and J are TRBV29-1 and TRBJ2-7; a weak D match, TRBD1 (6 bases). This CDR3 spans 13 amino acids. Germline assignment: CDR1 SQVTM and CDR2 ANQGSEA. V was pared by 1 base and J by 2 bases, with 9 bases between. CDR3 nucleotides: TGCAGCGTTGAAGTCGGGACACCCTACGAGCAGTACTTC. It is translated as CSVEVGTPYEQYF.

The chain recombines TRBV7-2 with TRBJ1-4; TRBD1 matches 8 bases. V shed 1 base, J shed 7 bases, and the junction held 2 bases outside the gene matches. From germline, CDR1 is SGHTA and CDR2 FQGNSA. The CDR3 contains 14 residues. The CDR3 sequence: CASSLDRGSEKLFF. Written as DNA, the CDR3 is TGTGCCAGCAGCTTAGACAGGGGGAGTGAAAAACTGTTTTTT.

This clonotype was seen many times. The genes are TRBV5-1 and TRBJ2-2, with D tentatively TRBD1 or TRBD2 (6 bases each). The CDR3 loop spans 15 amino acids. V was pared by 4 bases and J by 1 base, with 11 bases between. Germline CDR1 is SGHRS and CDR2 is YFSETQ. CDR3 DNA: TGCGCCAGCAGCCTCGGGGGCCTGAACACCGGGGAGCTGTTTTTT. Protein: CASSLGGLNTGELFF.

CDR3 nucleotide sequence: TGTGCCAGCAGTTACTCGGGAGGGGATGATGGCTACACCTTC. It translates to CASSYSGGDDGYTF. The chain carries TRBV6-5 and TRBJ1-2; D perhaps matches TRBD1 (5 bases). The CDR3 consists of 14 residues. V gave up 0 bases and J gave up 6 bases, with 11 bases separating them. Germline V gene lookup returns CDR1 MNHEY and CDR2 SVGAGI.

The sample holds a few counts of this clonotype. This sequence joins TRBV12-3 or TRBV12-4 and TRBJ1-5, with D unresolved. V lost 2 bases to trimming and J lost 2 bases, with 10 bases between them. The length of the CDR3 is 15 residues. The CDR3 bases are TGTGCCAGCAGTTTACGCGGGTATGGCAATCAGCCCCAGCATTTT. Its protein is CASSLRGYGNQPQHF.

This clonotype showed up many times. The chain combines TRBV7-2 with TRBJ1-5; no firm D call. V was shortened by 1 base and J by 4 bases, with 8 bases between the two germline ends. CDR3 length: 14 residues. CDR1 and CDR2 from the germline V gene are SGHTA and FQGNSA. As DNA, the CDR3 is TGTGCCAGCAGCTTAGGACCAGTTAATCAGCCCCAGCATTTT. It encodes CASSLGPVNQPQHF.

The sample holds many counts of this clonotype. The rearrangement uses TRBV5-6 and TRBJ2-5; D might be TRBD1 or TRBD2, each matching 5 bases. The germline gives CDR1 SGHDT, CDR2 YYEEEE. This CDR3 region has 14 residues. Trimming cost V 2 bases and J 4 bases, with 12 bases left between them. CDR3 coding DNA: TGTGCCAGCAGCTTTTCTGCAGGGAGAGAGACCCAGTACTTC. Translation: CASSFSAGRETQYF.

V and J are TRBV4-2 and TRBJ2-5; the D gene is possibly TRBD1 (6 bases). Between the trimmed V and J ends, which lost 4 bases and 0 bases, there was a span of 12 bases. The CDR3 sequence is 15 residues long. Germline V gene lookup returns CDR1 LGHNA and CDR2 YNFKEQ. CDR3 sequence reads: CASSRDKSYQETQYF. CDR3 sequence (DNA): TGTGCCAGCAGCCGGGACAAATCTTACCAAGAGACCCAGTACTTC.

This clonotype has only a few counts. The chain employs TRBV12-3 or TRBV12-4 and TRBJ2-7, with 7 bases aligning to TRBD2. The trim removed 6 bases at V and 3 bases at J, leaving 11 bases unmatched. The CDR3 contains 15 residues. The CDR3 DNA is TGTGCCAGCAGCCAAAAACTGGGGGGGTTCTACGAGCAGTACTTC. As protein: CASSQKLGGFYEQYF.

This chain uses TRBV9 with TRBJ1-1; D not certain. The V gene's germline CDR1 is SGDLS and CDR2 YYNGEE. V gave up 0 bases and J gave up 0 bases, with 12 bases separating them. The CDR3 runs to 16 residues. CDR3: CASSVVLSAMNTEAFF. CDR3 sequence (DNA): TGTGCCAGCAGCGTAGTGTTAAGTGCTATGAACACTGAAGCTTTCTTT.

This clonotype has a single count. The V gene is TRBV6-2 or TRBV6-3, the J gene TRBJ1-1, with no clear D. The germline V gene encodes CDR1 MNHEY and CDR2 SVGEGT. The CDR3 runs 12 residues. V was shortened by 6 bases and J by 7 bases, with 12 bases between the two germline ends. The CDR3 DNA follows: TGTGCCAGCAGACGGACGGGCCTTGAAGCTTTCTTT. This translates into CASRRTGLEAFF.

The sample holds a few counts of this clonotype. DNA of the CDR3: TGCAGTGCAACAGGGGCAGGGGAGCTGTTTTTT. Encoded protein: CSATGAGELFF. J is TRBJ2-2 and V is TRBV20-1; 7 positions match TRBD1. With V trimmed by 6 bases and J by 8 bases, 3 bases remained unmatched. Looked up from germline, CDR1 is DFQATT and CDR2 is SNEGSKA (reference sequence). The CDR3 consists of 11 residues.

The genes are TRBV5-8 and TRBJ2-1; D possibly uses TRBD1 or TRBD2 (6 bases each). This CDR3 is 14 amino acids long. CDR1 is SGHTS, CDR2 YDEGEE, per germline. Trimming left V 9 bases short and J 4 bases short, with 17 bases between. CDR3 loop: CAIRRRGPYNEQFF. The CDR3 DNA reads as TGTGCCATCCGGAGACGGGGGCCGTACAATGAGCAGTTCTTC.

The J gene is TRBJ1-2, the V gene TRBV19; D may be TRBD1 (5 bases). The CDR3 is 13 amino acids. CDR1 is LNHDA, CDR2 SQIVND, per germline (reference sequence). V dropped 7 bases and J dropped 8 bases, with 17 bases sitting between them. The CDR3 loop is CASTGRAQGGYTF. The CDR3 DNA is TGTGCCAGTACAGGCAGGGCCCAGGGAGGCTACACCTTC.

The chain employs TRBV12-3 or TRBV12-4 and TRBJ1-3, with D possibly TRBD1 on 5 matching bases. This CDR3 is built from 14 residues. V was clipped by 7 bases and J by 0 bases, with 10 bases between them. The CDR3 region has the DNA TGTGCCAGCATCCGCCAGGGCTCTGGAAACACCATATATTTT. Its translation is CASIRQGSGNTIYF.

V is TRBV11-2 and J is TRBJ2-3, with 7 positions matching TRBD2. CDR1 is SGHAT and CDR2 is FQNNGV in the germline V gene. The CDR3 loop spans 14 amino acids. The ends lost 4 bases at V and 6 bases at J; junction bases unmatched: 7. The CDR3 sequence: CASSSWDYRDTQYF. The CDR3 bases are TGTGCCAGCAGCTCCTGGGACTATCGGGATACGCAGTATTTT.

This clonotype was detected many times. J is TRBJ2-7 and V is TRBV5-4; no definite D call. CDR3 length equals 10 residues. Germline V CDR1 and CDR2: SGHNT, YYREEE (reference sequence). V was cut by 3 bases and J by 2 bases, with 0 bases left in between. CDR3 protein: CASSSYEQYV. CDR3 DNA sequence: TGTGCCAGCAGCTCCTACGAGCAGTACGTC.

This clonotype was seen a few times. The DNA of the CDR3 is TGTGCCAGCAGTTCGGGACAGGGGACATATGGCTACACCTTC. Translating it yields CASSSGQGTYGYTF. The rearrangement links TRBV6-5 to TRBJ1-2; 10 bases are shared with TRBD1. The germline gives CDR1 MNHEY, CDR2 SVGAGI. The CDR3 length is 14 residues. With 4 bases clipped from V and 5 bases from J, the junction kept 4 bases outside the gene matches.

This chain joins TRBV10-3 and TRBJ1-6; tentative D call: TRBD1 (5 bases). This CDR3 spans 14 amino acids. The germline V gene has CDR1 ENHRY and CDR2 SYGVKD. Trimming removed 7 bases from V and 10 bases from J, with 17 bases in between. Here the CDR3 reads CAIKSEGSGSPLHF. CDR3 DNA sequence: TGTGCCATCAAGTCGGAGGGGAGCGGATCACCCCTCCACTTT.

This clonotype was seen many times. The gene calls are TRBV4-1 and TRBJ2-3; tentatively, D is TRBD1 (5 bases). There are 18 residues in the CDR3. Germline-derived CDR1 and CDR2 are MGHRA and YSYEKL. Trimming removed 0 bases at V and 2 bases at J, with 18 bases between. The CDR3, as DNA: TGCGCCAGCAGCCAAGAATATACAGGCCATCCCCCCACAGATACGCAGTATTTT. This sequence encodes CASSQEYTGHPPTDTQYF.

Only a few counts were recorded for this clonotype. V gene TRBV6-1 combines with J gene TRBJ1-5, with 7 bases identical to TRBD1. After removal of 11 bases from V and 5 bases from J, the junction contained 9 bases not matched to a gene. Germline CDR1 reads MNHNS; CDR2 reads SASEGT. The CDR3 length is 13 residues. CDR3 sequence: CAGAGQFDQPQHF. In DNA, the CDR3 is TGTGCCGGGGCGGGACAGTTTGATCAGCCCCAGCATTTT.

There are a few counts of this clonotype. The chain combines TRBV28 with TRBJ2-5; TRBD2 aligns across 14 bases. V was pared by 5 bases and J by 4 bases, with 12 bases of the junction left unmatched. The CDR3 runs 18 residues. Per germline, CDR1 MDHEN and CDR2 SYDVKM. The CDR3 is CASSLTSGGVVPRETQYF. CDR3 DNA: TGTGCCAGCAGTCTGACTAGCGGGGGGGTGGTCCCTCGAGAGACCCAGTACTTC.

The table lists this clonotype with many counts. The chain combines TRBV20-1 with TRBJ1-1; 8 bases line up with TRBD1. This CDR3 region has 13 residues. Germline V lookup: CDR1 DFQATT, CDR2 SNEGSKA (reference sequence). The V and J ends lost 6 bases and 1 base, in that order; junction bases with no gene match: 4. In DNA, the CDR3 is TGCAGTGCGCCGGGACAGGCGAACACTGAAGCTTTCTTT. Translated: CSAPGQANTEAFF.

This clonotype was seen a few times. As DNA, the CDR3 is TGTGCCAGCAGTGAGGCTAACTATGGCTACACCTTC. It translates to CASSEANYGYTF. This sequence joins TRBV6-2 or TRBV6-3 and TRBJ1-2; no firm D call. CDR1 and CDR2 (germline): MNHEY, SVGEGT. V was cut by 5 bases and J by 0 bases, with 4 bases left in between. This CDR3 is built from 12 residues.

This clonotype was observed at least ten times. CDR3 nucleotide sequence: TGTGCCAGCAGTTTAGACAGGCAGCTCAATGAGCAGTTCTTC. Amino acid sequence: CASSLDRQLNEQFF. The chain has TRBV12-3 or TRBV12-4 and TRBJ2-1, with a possible D match to TRBD1 (5 bases). The V gene lost 1 base and the J gene lost 6 bases, with 10 bases spanning the gap. The CDR3 length is 14 residues.

The V call is TRBV7-2, the J call TRBJ1-6, with D perhaps TRBD1 (5 bases). Trimming stripped 1 base from V and 7 bases from J, with 14 bases between. The germline gives CDR1 SGHTA, CDR2 FQGNSA. This CDR3 is 16 amino acids long. As DNA, the CDR3 is TGTGCCAGCAGCTTAGTACTGGGGACTGAGAATTCACCCCTCCACTTT. The encoded protein is CASSLVLGTENSPLHF.

There are a few counts of this clonotype. This chain links TRBV5-1 with TRBJ1-6, with D uncertain. This CDR3 comprises 15 residues. Looked up from germline, CDR1 is SGHRS and CDR2 is YFSETQ. V shed 4 bases and J shed 4 bases, with 12 bases lying between them. The CDR3, as DNA: TGCGCCAGCAGCCCAACTTCCGGGTATAATTCACCCCTCCACTTT. Translation: CASSPTSGYNSPLHF.

The genes are TRBV4-2 and TRBJ1-4, with no clear D. Trimming took off 0 bases at V and 4 bases at J, with 12 bases between the two ends. CDR3 size: 16 residues. From germline, CDR1 is LGHNA and CDR2 YNFKEQ. The CDR3 DNA follows: TGTGCCAGCAGCCAAGATCTCGCAGGAGGTAATGAAAAACTGTTTTTT. Translation gives CASSQDLAGGNEKLFF.

A few counts support this clonotype. The V call is TRBV7-2, the J call TRBJ2-1; 9 bases agree with TRBD2. The CDR3 length is 17 residues. CDR1 SGHTA and CDR2 FQGNSA come from the germline V gene. V was pared by 5 bases and J by 0 bases, with 8 bases of the junction left unmatched. The CDR3 region has the DNA TGTGCCAGCAGCGTAAGCGGGGGGCCCCGCTCCTACAATGAGCAGTTCTTC. It yields the protein CASSVSGGPRSYNEQFF.

V gene TRBV27 combines with J gene TRBJ1-2; possible D gene TRBD1, 6 bases. The V end was cut by 3 bases, the J end by 8 bases, with 13 bases between. The germline gives CDR1 MNHEY, CDR2 SMNVEV (reference sequence). This CDR3 has 13 amino acids. CDR3 sequence reads: CASSLDSFQGYTF. Here the CDR3 DNA reads TGTGCCAGCAGTTTGGACAGTTTTCAAGGCTACACCTTC.